This T cell receptor beta chain was identified during a study of blood T cell repertoires in COVID-19. Study-level background: Material from acute and convalescent COVID-19 was sourced from the United States, Italy and Spain. T cells, B-cell-depleted T cells, or PBMCs provided the cDNA or gDNA that served as material.

While infection was still active, Seattle patients were enrolled and then followed longitudinally. Germline assignment: CDR1 MRHNA and CDR2 SNTAGT. Between the trimmed V and J ends, which lost 5 bases and 1 base, there was a span of 8 bases. The CDR3 sequence is 13 residues long. Under the authors' procedure: Reference gene primer amplification in the assay estimated nucleated cell counts. Sequencing used immunoSEQ multiplex PCR; TCRdb keeps in-frame clones, though not all of them. The DNA was the basis for D and trimming; V, J and clone size are from that table. In the table there are 50,000 to 60,000 clones, about 81% of which are singletons.

This sequence was found in an elderly woman with COVID-19, enrolled during active disease. V and J are TRBV6-4 and TRBJ1-1; the D gene is possibly TRBD1 (5 bases). Source material: peripheral blood. DNA for the CDR3: TGTGCCAGCAGTCAGACAGCGAACACTGAAGCTTTCTTT. Its protein product is CASSQTANTEAFF.